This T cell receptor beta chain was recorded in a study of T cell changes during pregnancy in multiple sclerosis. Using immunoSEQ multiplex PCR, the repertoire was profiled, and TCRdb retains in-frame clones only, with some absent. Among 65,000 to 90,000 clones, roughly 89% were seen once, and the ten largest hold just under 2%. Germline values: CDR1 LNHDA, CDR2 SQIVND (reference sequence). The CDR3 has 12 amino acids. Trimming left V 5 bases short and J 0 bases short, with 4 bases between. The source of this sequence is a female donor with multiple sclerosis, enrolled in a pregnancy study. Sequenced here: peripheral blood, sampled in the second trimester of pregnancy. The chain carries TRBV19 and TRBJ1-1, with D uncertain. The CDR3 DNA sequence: TGTGCCAGTAGTGGGCTGAACACTGAAGCTTTCTTT. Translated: CASSGLNTEAFF.